This T cell receptor (beta chain) was found in a study of blood T cells in healthy people across ages (dated by TCRdb to between 2014 and 2017). Notes on the research overall: Template switching captured roughly one uniquely barcoded TCR beta cDNA molecule per two T cells in model experiments. The study measured age-related changes in TCR beta repertoire diversity using deep sequencing normalized with unique cDNA molecular identifiers. Four age groups were formed from the donors: young (average roughly 15 years), middle-aged (around 41), aged (approximately 60) and long-lived (around 82). Donors of different ages were randomly distributed across sequencing lanes to avoid experimental bias. Using the same blood draw, the study looked at two additional independent replicas of 1 million unique cDNA reads for two donors, one aged 18 to 29 and the other aged 80 or older. The full study reports these points: Conclusive comparison of naive and antigen-experienced compartments was prevented by the profiling of bulk unsorted PBMCs. The long-lived group showed more naive CD4+ T cells, fewer expanded clones and increased TCR diversity than the aged group, suggesting age selection. Donor CMV infection status was unknown, potentially confounding age-related changes in expanded clonotypes. Estimates of total diversity from one million sequenced T cells were regarded as lower bounds and underestimates. As age increased, observed TCR beta diversity per million T cells dropped in a roughly linear way, and a significant reduction was already evident by age 40. Observed TCR beta diversity correlated strongly with the percentage of naive T cells measured by flow cytometry.

Per the germline V gene (reference sequence), DFQATT is the CDR1 and SNEGSKA is the CDR2. Spanning cysteine to phenylalanine, the CDR3 consists of 15 amino acids. Solely the CDR3 DNA is kept, with 45 bases framed from the first base. On this clonotype: No antigen is known for it. One end of the junction does not line up with germline, which may come from a read error.

Donors were a few dozen systemically healthy Caucasian individuals from Russia aged 6 to 90 years. Around 9.9 milliliters of peripheral blood were collected from each donor into EDTA-treated Vacutainer tubes. PBMCs were isolated by Ficoll-Paque density-gradient centrifugation, with at least 6 million obtained per sample. Trizol reagent was used to extract total RNA from PBMCs, with at least 6 micrograms per sample. For every donor, flow cytometry on a PBMC aliquot measured the percentage of naive CD45RAhigh/CD27high T cells. Library preparation employed 5' RACE. Sequencing was performed on an Illumina HiSeq 2500. A second roughly 6 to 11 cycle PCR used a sample-barcoded 5' primer and a J-beta primer mix. A template-switch 5' adaptor carrying 12 random nucleotides introduced a unique molecular identifier onto each TCR beta cDNA molecule. Each sample yielded at least 2.5 million CDR3-containing paired-end reads. All of the RNA was converted into first-strand cDNA using the Mint cDNA synthesis kit, with a TRBC-specific oligonucleotide serving as the primer. After uracil-DNA glycosylase treatment, a first 18-cycle PCR used universal primers M1SS and BC2_uni_R on all cDNA. As for the original processing: Each sample was normalized by randomly selecting 1 million high-quality reads, each carrying a distinct molecular identifier. Reads with shared molecular identifiers were discarded instead of being binned into consensus sequences. CDR3 identification, clonotype clustering and error correction used MiTCR with a Q25 quality threshold and the strictest error-elimination algorithm. Lower-bound total TCR beta diversity was estimated with a nonparametric unseen species model using Euler transformation. The public sequencing data were trimmed at Q25 with fastp and processed into clonotypes with MiXCR by TCRdb, which kept only in-frame beta chains. Identical CDR3 protein sequences are pooled into one entry, listed with their most common genes and DNA. V and J calls and clone size were set by TCRdb, not the authors. The sample table shows 1.5 million to 2 million distinct CDR3 sequences, and 28% are seen once. Of the sample, 7.7% falls within the top ten clones.

The rearrangement joined TRBV20-1 to TRBJ2-3, with 7 bases matching TRBD2. The receptor's source is a woman under 40 in good health. The sequenced material came from blood. The bases read TGCAGTGCTAGAGACGAGACTAGCTCCACATATACGCAGTATTTT. This gives the protein CSARDETSSTYTQYF.